Listed below are T cell receptor beta chains from one sample, sequenced in a study of blood T cell repertoires in COVID-19. Only in-frame clones appear in the TCRdb table, and some are missing; sequencing was by immunoSEQ multiplex PCR. Of approximately 94,000 clones listed, roughly 87% are singletons. Input material: peripheral blood. The receptors stem from a man aged 25-45 years in a cohort sampled during active COVID-19. CDR3s include the opening cysteine and the closing phenylalanine or tryptophan.

j_call v_call cdr3_aa
TRBJ2-7 TRBV30 CAWRGDRTYEQYF
TRBJ1-1 TRBV6-5 CASSYQFNTEAFF
TRBJ1-6 TRBV5-4 CASSLLSQAINSPLHF
TRBJ2-5 TRBV5-1 CASARDRNQETQYF
TRBJ2-1 TRBV5-8 CASGTAISYNEQFF
TRBJ2-3 TRBV6-5 CASRRGTSGSDTQYF
TRBJ1-4 TRBV5-1 CASTAGTNEKLFF
TRBJ1-1 TRBV7-8 CASSLQGAGEAFF
TRBJ1-4 TRBV28 CASSLQGMREKLFF
TRBJ2-7 TRBV5-4 CASSPSGTGEPYEQYF
TRBJ1-6 TRBV30 CAWRYGRDNSPLHF
TRBJ1-5 TRBV7-2 CASSSTGDQPQHF
TRBJ2-5 TRBV2 CASIAGGQETQYF
TRBJ2-1 TRBV11-3 CASSLRSTGGGEQFF
TRBJ2-5 TRBV7-9 CASSLLGADSGQYF
TRBJ2-7 TRBV7-2 CASSFNRATYEQYF
TRBJ1-2 TRBV6-5 CASSYRTGEYGYTF
TRBJ2-5 TRBV5-4 CASSLRAGGQETQYF
TRBJ2-1 TRBV28 CASSPAIGTGVNEQFF
TRBJ1-3 TRBV5-1 CASSLGGTGNTIYF
TRBJ1-1 TRBV19 CASSGHPNTEAFF
TRBJ1-1 TRBV10-3 CAISDTGNTEAFF